These 18 T cell receptor beta chains share one sample of origin, sequenced in a study of neurological immune-mediated disorders. TCRdb re-derived calls from the 5' RACE reads in MiXCR, one entry per CDR3 protein. The sample has some 60,000 distinct CDR3 sequences, approximately 3.5% seen once. The sequenced sample consisted of PBMCs. The receptors here all came from a woman between 25 and 40 years old with multiple sclerosis.

A note on this clonotype: This likely comes from a read error, as the CDR3 has no conserved phenylalanine or tryptophan at its end. The rearrangement uses TRBV3-1 and TRBJ2-1; 7 bases match TRBD1. CDR1 and CDR2 from the germline V gene are LGHDT and YNNKEL (reference sequence). The ends lost 4 bases at V and 5 bases at J; junction bases unmatched: 8. The CDR3 is 15 residues long. The CDR3 sequence is CASSLDRVVDNEQFN. In DNA form, the CDR3 reads TGTGCCAGCAGCCTCGACAGGGTTGTGGACAATGAGCAGTTCAAC.

This clonotype occurred many times. The rearrangement joins TRBV4-1 to TRBJ1-6; D gene ambiguous. The germline CDR1 and CDR2 sequences are MGHRA and YSYEKL. The CDR3 sequence is 16 residues long. Trimming removed 4 bases at V and 7 bases at J, with 17 bases between. The CDR3 spells CASSPTLGLGNSPLHF. The DNA of the CDR3 is TGCGCCAGCAGCCCCACCCTCGGACTGGGGAATTCACCCCTCCACTTT.

This clonotype was seen more than once but under ten times. This may come from a read error, since a much larger clone is one base off. The chain recombines TRBV5-6 with TRBJ2-6; D is perhaps TRBD1 (5 bases). Germline V gene sequence: CDR1 SGHDT, CDR2 YYEEEE. The CDR3 totals 12 residues. CDR3 nucleotides: TGTGCCAGCGATTCTGGGGCCAAAGTCCTGACTTTC. Translated, it gives CASDSGAKVLTF. Using reference TRBV5-6 and TRBJ2-6 for the parts outside the CDR3, the full variable domain is DAGVTQSPTHLIKTRGQQVTLRCSPKSGHDTVSWYQQALGQGPQFIFQYYEEEERQRGNFPDRFSGHQFPNYSSELNVNALLLGDSALYLCASDSGAKVLTFGAGSRLTVL.

This clonotype was observed many times. V and J are TRBV7-9 and TRBJ2-5, with D perhaps matching TRBD2 (6 bases). V was pared by 3 bases and J by 4 bases, with 15 bases between. The length of the CDR3 is 15 residues. In germline, CDR1 is SEHNR, CDR2 FQNEAQ (reference sequence). The CDR3 DNA is TGTGCCAGCAGCTTGGCGGGACCAGAGGCAGAGACCCAGTACTTC. It is translated as CASSLAGPEAETQYF.

This clonotype appeared many times. V and J are TRBV12-3 or TRBV12-4 and TRBJ2-1; the D gene is possibly TRBD1 (6 bases). V lost 3 bases, J lost 4 bases, and 13 bases lay in between. This CDR3 region has 15 residues. This chain's CDR3 is CASSFGTGIYNEQFF. DNA for the CDR3: TGTGCCAGCAGTTTTGGCACAGGGATATACAATGAGCAGTTCTTC.

This clonotype has more than one count but fewer than ten. This CDR3 is CASSFSRATEAFF. The DNA for the CDR3 is TGTGCCAGCAGTTTCTCCAGGGCCACTGAAGCTTTCTTT. This chain joins TRBV28 and TRBJ1-1, with D possibly TRBD1 on 5 matching bases. CDR1 is MDHEN and CDR2 is SYDVKM in the germline V gene. This CDR3 contains 13 residues. Trimming removed 3 bases at V and 4 bases at J, with 9 bases between.

Ten or more counts support this clonotype. The rearrangement links TRBV6-5 to TRBJ2-1; 7 nucleotides line up with TRBD1. Germline values: CDR1 MNHEY, CDR2 SVGAGI. CDR3 length equals 14 residues. Trimming removed 6 bases from V and 8 bases from J; junction bases left unmatched: 10. DNA for the CDR3: TGTGCCAGCAGCAACAGGGGAACCTTAGATGAGCAGTTCTTC. Amino acids: CASSNRGTLDEQFF.

Note on this clonotype: A read error is possible here, since a much larger clone lies one base away. The genes are TRBV5-5 and TRBJ2-5; D uncertain. Germline V gene lookup returns CDR1 SGHKS and CDR2 YYEKEE (reference sequence). Trimming took 0 bases from V and 5 from J, leaving 11 bases between them. The CDR3 sequence is 14 residues long. The CDR3 sequence is CASSLDRTLETQYF. The CDR3 DNA sequence: TGTGCCAGCAGCTTGGACAGAACTCTGGAGACCCAGTACTTC.

The table lists this clonotype with many counts. The chain joins TRBV10-3 to TRBJ2-1, with 7 nucleotides matching TRBD1. CDR3 length: 14 amino acids. Looked up from germline, CDR1 is ENHRY and CDR2 is SYGVKD. V was clipped by 7 bases and J by 8 bases; unmatched bases: 11. CDR3 DNA: TGTGCCATCAAAGGAGACAGGGTGCAGGATGAGCAGTTCTTC. Its protein is CAIKGDRVQDEQFF.

This clonotype was recorded at least ten times. The chain uses TRBV7-2 and TRBJ2-1; a weak D match, TRBD2 (6 bases). The CDR3 extends over 16 amino acids. The germline gives CDR1 SGHTA, CDR2 FQGNSA. V was trimmed by 0 bases and J by 7 bases, leaving 16 bases between them. The CDR3 nucleotides are TGTGCCAGCAGCTTAGCTCCGGGACTCGTAGATAATGAGCAGTTCTTC. Translation gives CASSLAPGLVDNEQFF.

At least ten counts were recorded for this clonotype. The J gene is TRBJ1-6, the V gene TRBV15; 9 bases line up with TRBD1. V was clipped by 4 bases and J by 8 bases; unmatched bases: 6. Germline CDR1 reads LNHNV; CDR2 reads YYDKDF (reference sequence). This CDR3 contains 15 residues. This CDR3 is CATSIRDRVDSPLHF. The CDR3 DNA reads as TGTGCCACCAGCATCAGGGACAGGGTGGATTCACCCCTCCACTTT.

This clonotype was observed many times. The chain combines TRBV12-3 or TRBV12-4 with TRBJ2-2, with TRBD1 identical over 8 bases. The CDR3 extends over 16 amino acids. Trimming took 3 bases from V and 5 from J; bases not matched to a gene: 8. The CDR3 region is CASSFGQGHGTGELFF. The CDR3 region has the DNA TGTGCCAGCAGTTTCGGACAGGGTCATGGAACCGGGGAGCTGTTTTTT.

In its sample, this clonotype was seen many times. The genes are TRBV29-1 and TRBJ2-7, with a possible D match to TRBD1 (5 bases). The V end lost 5 bases, the J end lost 2 bases, and 19 bases lay between the germline ends. The germline V gene encodes CDR1 SQVTM and CDR2 ANQGSEA. CDR3 length: 15 amino acids. This CDR3 is CSVYVGQKTAYEQYF. The CDR3 bases are TGCAGCGTTTACGTGGGGCAGAAAACAGCCTACGAGCAGTACTTC.

This clonotype was counted many times. The V gene is TRBV18, the J gene TRBJ1-4; 9 bases agree with TRBD1. The CDR3 spans 16 residues. V lost 3 bases, J lost 6 bases, and 8 bases stayed unmatched. CDR1 is KGHSH and CDR2 is LQKENI in the germline V gene. The CDR3 sequence: CASSPLPGTGYEKLFF. CDR3 nucleotide sequence: TGTGCCAGCTCACCCTTACCCGGGACAGGGTATGAAAAACTGTTTTTT.

The chain has TRBV5-1 and TRBJ2-3, with TRBD2 matching over 8 bases. The CDR3 has 16 residues. The trim removed 4 bases at V and 0 bases at J, leaving 7 bases unmatched. CDR1 SGHRS and CDR2 YFSETQ come from the germline V gene. Here the CDR3 reads CASSPTSGSSTDTQYF. The CDR3 DNA reads as TGCGCCAGCAGCCCTACTAGCGGATCTAGCACAGATACGCAGTATTTT.

This clonotype has ten or more counts. This chain connects TRBV20-1 to TRBJ2-7; 10 bases line up with TRBD2. Germline CDR1 reads DFQATT; CDR2 reads SNEGSKA (reference sequence). The length of the CDR3 is 15 residues. The ends lost 2 bases at V and 5 bases at J; junction bases unmatched: 9. The CDR3 nucleotides read TGCAGTGCTAGAATCCCACTAGCGGGATATGACGAGCAGTACTTC. This gives the protein CSARIPLAGYDEQYF.

This clonotype was recorded many times. The chain employs TRBV12-5 and TRBJ2-3; 12 nucleotides line up with TRBD2. With 6 bases clipped from V and 5 bases from J, the junction kept 3 bases outside the gene matches. The CDR3 is made up of 14 amino acids. Germline CDR1 and CDR2: LGHNT and FRNRAP. CDR3 coding DNA: TGTGCTAGTGGATCTAGCGGGAGGGGAGATACGCAGTATTTT. It codes for CASGSSGRGDTQYF.

This rearrangement joins TRBV5-1 to TRBJ2-7, with 10 bases matching TRBD2. V gave up 7 bases and J gave up 3 bases; unmatched junction bases: 10. CDR3 size: 15 residues. The V gene's germline CDR1 is SGHRS and CDR2 YFSETQ. The CDR3 region has the DNA TGCGCCAGCCGCCTAGCGGGAGCTAACTACTACGAGCAGTACTTC. Its protein is CASRLAGANYYEQYF.